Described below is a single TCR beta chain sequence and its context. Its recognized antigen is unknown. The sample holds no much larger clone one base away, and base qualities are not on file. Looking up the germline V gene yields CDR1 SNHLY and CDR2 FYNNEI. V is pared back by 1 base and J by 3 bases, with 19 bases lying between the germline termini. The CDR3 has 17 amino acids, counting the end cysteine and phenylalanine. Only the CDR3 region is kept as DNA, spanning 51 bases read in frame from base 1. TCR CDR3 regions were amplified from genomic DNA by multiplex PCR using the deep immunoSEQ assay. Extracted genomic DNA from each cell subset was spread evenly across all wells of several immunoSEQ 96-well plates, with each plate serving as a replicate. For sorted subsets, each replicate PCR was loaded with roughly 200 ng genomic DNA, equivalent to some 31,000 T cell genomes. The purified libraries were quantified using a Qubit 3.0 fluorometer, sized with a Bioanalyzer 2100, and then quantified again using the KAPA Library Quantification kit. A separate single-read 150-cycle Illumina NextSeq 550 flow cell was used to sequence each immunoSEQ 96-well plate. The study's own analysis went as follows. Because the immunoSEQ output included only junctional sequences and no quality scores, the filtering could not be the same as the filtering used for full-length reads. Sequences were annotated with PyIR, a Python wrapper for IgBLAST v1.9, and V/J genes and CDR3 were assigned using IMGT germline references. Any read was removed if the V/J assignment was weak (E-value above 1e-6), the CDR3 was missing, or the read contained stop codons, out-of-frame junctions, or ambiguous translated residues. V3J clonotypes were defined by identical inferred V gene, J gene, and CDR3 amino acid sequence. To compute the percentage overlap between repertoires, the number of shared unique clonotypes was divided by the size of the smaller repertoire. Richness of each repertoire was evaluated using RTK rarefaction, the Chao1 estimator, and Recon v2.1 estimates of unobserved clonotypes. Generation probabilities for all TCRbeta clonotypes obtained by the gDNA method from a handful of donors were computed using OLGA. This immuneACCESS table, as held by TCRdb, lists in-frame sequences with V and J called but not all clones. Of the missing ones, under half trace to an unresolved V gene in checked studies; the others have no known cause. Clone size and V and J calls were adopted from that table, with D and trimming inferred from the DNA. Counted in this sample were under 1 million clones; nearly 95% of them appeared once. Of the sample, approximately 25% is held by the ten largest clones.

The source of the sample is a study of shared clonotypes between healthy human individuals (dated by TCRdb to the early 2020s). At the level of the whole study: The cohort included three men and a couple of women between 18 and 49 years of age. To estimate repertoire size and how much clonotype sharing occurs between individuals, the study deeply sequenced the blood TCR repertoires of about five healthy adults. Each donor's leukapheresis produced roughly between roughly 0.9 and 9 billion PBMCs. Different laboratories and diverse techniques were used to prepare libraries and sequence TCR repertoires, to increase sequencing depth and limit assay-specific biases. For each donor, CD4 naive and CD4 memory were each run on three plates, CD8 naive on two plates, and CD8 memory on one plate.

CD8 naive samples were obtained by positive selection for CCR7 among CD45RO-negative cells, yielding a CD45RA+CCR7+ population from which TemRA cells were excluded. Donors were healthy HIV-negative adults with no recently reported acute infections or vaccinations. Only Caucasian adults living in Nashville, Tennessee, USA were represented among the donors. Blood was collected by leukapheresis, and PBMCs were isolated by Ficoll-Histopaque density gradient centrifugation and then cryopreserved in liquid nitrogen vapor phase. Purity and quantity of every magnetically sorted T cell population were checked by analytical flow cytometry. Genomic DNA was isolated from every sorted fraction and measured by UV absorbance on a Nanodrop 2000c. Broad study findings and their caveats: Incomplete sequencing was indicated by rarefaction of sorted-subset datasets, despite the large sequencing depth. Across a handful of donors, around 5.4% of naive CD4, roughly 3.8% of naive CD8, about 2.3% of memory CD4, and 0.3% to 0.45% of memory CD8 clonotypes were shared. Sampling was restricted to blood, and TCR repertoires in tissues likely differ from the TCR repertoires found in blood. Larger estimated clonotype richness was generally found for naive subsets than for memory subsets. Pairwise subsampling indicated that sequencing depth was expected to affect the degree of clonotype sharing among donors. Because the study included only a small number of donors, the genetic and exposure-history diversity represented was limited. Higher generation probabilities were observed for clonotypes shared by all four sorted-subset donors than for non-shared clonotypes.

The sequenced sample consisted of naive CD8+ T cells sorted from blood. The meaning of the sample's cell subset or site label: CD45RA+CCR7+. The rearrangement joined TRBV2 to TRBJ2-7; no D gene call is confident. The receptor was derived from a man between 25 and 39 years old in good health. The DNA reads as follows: TGTGCCAGCAGTGAAGGACCCCAGTGGGATTACAACTACGAGCAGTACTTC. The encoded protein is CASSEGPQWDYNYEQYF.